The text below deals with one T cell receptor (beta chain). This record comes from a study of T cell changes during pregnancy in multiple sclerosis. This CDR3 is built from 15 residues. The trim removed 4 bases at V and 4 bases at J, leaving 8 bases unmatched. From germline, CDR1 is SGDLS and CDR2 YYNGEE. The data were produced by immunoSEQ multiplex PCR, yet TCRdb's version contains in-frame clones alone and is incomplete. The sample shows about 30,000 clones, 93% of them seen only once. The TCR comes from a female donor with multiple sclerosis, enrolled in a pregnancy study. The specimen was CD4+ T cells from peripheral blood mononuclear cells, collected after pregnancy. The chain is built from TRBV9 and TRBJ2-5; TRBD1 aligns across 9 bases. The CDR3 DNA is TGTGCCAGCAGCCTCTGGACAGGGGCAAGAGAGACCCAGTACTTC. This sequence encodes CASSLWTGARETQYF.